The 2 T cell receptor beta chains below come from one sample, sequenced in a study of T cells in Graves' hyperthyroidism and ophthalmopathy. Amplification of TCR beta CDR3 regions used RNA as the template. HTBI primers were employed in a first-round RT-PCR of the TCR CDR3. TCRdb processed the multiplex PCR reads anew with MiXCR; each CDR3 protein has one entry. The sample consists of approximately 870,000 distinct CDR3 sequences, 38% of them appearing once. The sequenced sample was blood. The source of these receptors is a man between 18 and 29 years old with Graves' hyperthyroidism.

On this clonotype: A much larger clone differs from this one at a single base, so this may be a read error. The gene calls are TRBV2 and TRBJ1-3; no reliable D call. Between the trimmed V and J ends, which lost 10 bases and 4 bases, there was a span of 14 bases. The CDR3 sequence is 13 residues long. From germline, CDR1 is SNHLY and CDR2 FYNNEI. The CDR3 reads CANTDGVGNTIYF. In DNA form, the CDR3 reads TGTGCCAACACCGACGGAGTGGGAAACACCATATATTTT.

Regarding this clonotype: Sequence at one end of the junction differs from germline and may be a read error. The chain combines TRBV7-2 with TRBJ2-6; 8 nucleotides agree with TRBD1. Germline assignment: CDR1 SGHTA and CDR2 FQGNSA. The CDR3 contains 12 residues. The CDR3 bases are TGTGCCAGCAGCTTACAGGGGGCTTCTGAAGCTTTC. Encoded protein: CASSLQGASEAF.